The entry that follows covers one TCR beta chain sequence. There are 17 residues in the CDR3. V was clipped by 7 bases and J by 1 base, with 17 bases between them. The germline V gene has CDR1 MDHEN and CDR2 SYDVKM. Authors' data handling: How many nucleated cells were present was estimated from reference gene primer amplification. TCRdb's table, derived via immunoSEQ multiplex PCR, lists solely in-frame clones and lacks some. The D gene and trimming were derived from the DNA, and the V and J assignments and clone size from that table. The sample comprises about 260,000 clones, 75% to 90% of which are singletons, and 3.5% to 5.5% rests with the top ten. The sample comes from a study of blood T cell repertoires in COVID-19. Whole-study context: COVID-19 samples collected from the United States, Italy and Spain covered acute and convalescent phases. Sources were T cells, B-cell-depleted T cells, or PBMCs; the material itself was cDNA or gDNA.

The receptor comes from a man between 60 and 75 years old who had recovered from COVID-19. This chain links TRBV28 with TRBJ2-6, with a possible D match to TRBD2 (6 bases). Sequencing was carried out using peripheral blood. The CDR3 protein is CASTDLTRVSGANVLTF. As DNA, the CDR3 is TGTGCCAGCACCGACCTGACTAGGGTTTCTGGGGCCAACGTCCTGACTTTC.